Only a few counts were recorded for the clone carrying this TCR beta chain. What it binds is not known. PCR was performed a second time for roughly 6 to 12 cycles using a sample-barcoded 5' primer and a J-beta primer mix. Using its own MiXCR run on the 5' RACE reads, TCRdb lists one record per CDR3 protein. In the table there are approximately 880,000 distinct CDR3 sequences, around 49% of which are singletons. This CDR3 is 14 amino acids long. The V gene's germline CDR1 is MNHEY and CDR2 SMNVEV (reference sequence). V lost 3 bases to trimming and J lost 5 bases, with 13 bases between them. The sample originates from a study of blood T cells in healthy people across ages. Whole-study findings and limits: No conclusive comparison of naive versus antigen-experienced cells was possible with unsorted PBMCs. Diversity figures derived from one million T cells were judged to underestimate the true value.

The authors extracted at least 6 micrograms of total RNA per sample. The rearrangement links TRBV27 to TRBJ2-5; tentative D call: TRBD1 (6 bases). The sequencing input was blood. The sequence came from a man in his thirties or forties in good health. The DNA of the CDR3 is TGTGCCAGCAGTTTGAGACTTGGGGGCGAGACCCAGTACTTC. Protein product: CASSLRLGGETQYF.